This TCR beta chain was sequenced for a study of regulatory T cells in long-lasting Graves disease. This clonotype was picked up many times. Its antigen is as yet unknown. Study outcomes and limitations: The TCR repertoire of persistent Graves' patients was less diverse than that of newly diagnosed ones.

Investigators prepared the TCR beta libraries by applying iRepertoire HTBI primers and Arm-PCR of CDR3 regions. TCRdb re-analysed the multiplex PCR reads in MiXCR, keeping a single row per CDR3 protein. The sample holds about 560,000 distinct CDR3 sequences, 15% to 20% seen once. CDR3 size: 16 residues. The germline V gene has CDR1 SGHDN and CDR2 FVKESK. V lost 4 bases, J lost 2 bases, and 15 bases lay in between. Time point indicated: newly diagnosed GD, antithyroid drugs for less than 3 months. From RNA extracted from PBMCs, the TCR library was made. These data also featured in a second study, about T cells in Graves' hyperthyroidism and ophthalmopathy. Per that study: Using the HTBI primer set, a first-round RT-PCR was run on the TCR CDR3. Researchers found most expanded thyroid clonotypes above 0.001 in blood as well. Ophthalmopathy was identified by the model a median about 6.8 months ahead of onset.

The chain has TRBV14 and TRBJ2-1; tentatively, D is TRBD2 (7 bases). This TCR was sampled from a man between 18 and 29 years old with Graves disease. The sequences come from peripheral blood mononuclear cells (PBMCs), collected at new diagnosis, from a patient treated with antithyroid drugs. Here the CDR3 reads CASSREGRGAYNEQFF. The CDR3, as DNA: TGTGCCAGCAGCCGGGAGGGAAGGGGGGCCTACAATGAGCAGTTCTTC.